A single sample gave rise to the 22 T cell receptor beta chains below, sequenced in a study of regulatory T cells in long-lasting Graves disease. Sample time point: persistent/refractory GD, antithyroid drugs over 5 years with positive TRAb. The TCR library was prepared using RNA isolated from PBMCs. CDR3-region Arm-PCR and iRepertoire HTBI primers produced the TCR beta libraries. TCRdb re-called the multiplex PCR reads through MiXCR, storing one row per CDR3 protein. Found here are 350,000 to 500,000 distinct CDR3 sequences, around 23% of them singletons; the top ten hold roughly an eighth. The sequencing used peripheral blood mononuclear cells (PBMCs), collected when the disease was refractory, from a patient treated with antithyroid drugs. These receptors all stem from a female donor with Graves disease.

This clonotype was observed many times. The V gene is TRBV28, the J gene TRBJ1-2; D might be TRBD1 (6 bases). The germline V and J ends were trimmed by 7 bases and 3 bases, with 18 bases remaining between them. Germline V gives CDR1 MDHEN, CDR2 SYDVKM. This CDR3 comprises 15 residues. The CDR3 reads CASNSLWGRDYGYTF. The CDR3 coding sequence is TGTGCCAGCAACTCCCTGTGGGGGCGCGACTATGGCTACACCTTC.

The chain couples TRBV2 to TRBJ2-7; 7 bases are a match to TRBD2. The CDR3 is 17 amino acids. V lost 0 bases, J lost 4 bases, and 12 bases stayed unmatched. Germline CDR1 reads SNHLY; CDR2 reads FYNNEI. The CDR3 protein is CASSEAWGGGRRYEQYF. As DNA, the CDR3 is TGTGCCAGCAGTGAAGCGTGGGGGGGAGGACGACGGTACGAGCAGTACTTC.

The rearrangement uses TRBV29-1 and TRBJ1-1; D uncertain. Trimming took 4 bases from V and 6 from J, leaving 12 bases between them. The CDR3 sequence is 12 residues long. CDR1 and CDR2 from the germline V gene are SQVTM and ANQGSEA. The CDR3 loop reads CSVAPQGSEAFF. DNA for the CDR3: TGCAGCGTTGCCCCCCAAGGGTCTGAAGCTTTCTTT.

This chain connects TRBV20-1 to TRBJ2-5; D may be TRBD2 (5 bases). CDR3 size: 12 residues. Between the trimmed V and J ends, which lost 6 bases and 3 bases, there was a span of 11 bases. The germline V gene encodes CDR1 DFQATT and CDR2 SNEGSKA (reference sequence). CDR3 nucleotides: TGCAGTGCCCAGACCGGGGAAGAGACCCAGTACTTC. This sequence encodes CSAQTGEETQYF.

J is TRBJ1-1 and V is TRBV15, with D uncertain. Trimming pared 8 bases from V and 3 bases from J, leaving 10 bases between. Germline loops: CDR1 LNHNV, CDR2 YYDKDF (reference sequence). The CDR3 extends over 12 amino acids. This chain's CDR3 is CATGIGDTEAFF. CDR3 in DNA: TGTGCCACCGGGATCGGCGACACTGAAGCTTTCTTT.

This clonotype was seen a handful of times. At one of its ends the junction is not consistent with the germline gene, which may arise from a read error. This chain connects TRBV28 to TRBJ1-2; tentative D call: TRBD1 (5 bases). CDR1 and CDR2 (germline): MDHEN, SYDVKM. The CDR3 consists of 13 residues. Here the CDR3 DNA reads TGTGCCAGCCAATCCGGGACCCTGCCTGGCCACACCTTC. Its translation is CASQSGTLPGHTF.

The chain couples TRBV10-3 to TRBJ1-4; a weak D match, TRBD1 (6 bases). CDR3 length equals 15 residues. V lost 2 bases, J lost 7 bases, and 14 bases lay in between. The germline CDR1 and CDR2 sequences are ENHRY and SYGVKD. In DNA form, the CDR3 reads TGTGCCATCAGTGAGGAGGGACAAAGGGGTGAAAAACTGTTTTTT. It codes for CAISEEGQRGEKLFF.

This clonotype was seen repeatedly, ten times or more. J is TRBJ2-5 and V is TRBV2; tentatively, D is TRBD1 or TRBD2 (5 bases each). CDR3 length: 15 amino acids. Germline assignment: CDR1 SNHLY and CDR2 FYNNEI. Trimming cost V 8 bases and J 4 bases, with 20 bases left between them. The CDR3 bases are TGTGCCAGCCGGATAGGGGTTAGGGAGAGAGAGACCCAGTACTTC. Translated, it gives CASRIGVRERETQYF.

This clonotype was detected ten times or more. The chain combines TRBV11-2 with TRBJ2-4; the D is unclear. V gave up 4 bases and J gave up 1 base, with 8 bases separating them. CDR3 length: 14 amino acids. Germline loops: CDR1 SGHAT, CDR2 FQNNGV. The CDR3 is CASSSGIAKNIQYF. As DNA, the CDR3 is TGTGCCAGCAGCTCAGGAATCGCCAAAAACATTCAGTACTTC.

With respect to this clonotype: A much larger clone differs from this one at a single base, so this may be a read error. This rearrangement joins TRBV6-1 to TRBJ2-7; 10 nucleotides line up with TRBD2. The CDR3 covers 15 residues. Trimming removed 1 base from V and 7 bases from J; junction bases left unmatched: 7. Per the germline V gene, CDR1 is MNHNS and CDR2 is SASEGT. The CDR3 DNA reads as TGTGCCAGCAGTGAAGTGGCTAGCGGGAGCTGGGAGCAGTACTTC. Residues: CASSEVASGSWEQYF.

This clonotype was observed a handful of times. This rearrangement joins TRBV28 to TRBJ1-2; 10 nucleotides match TRBD1. CDR3 length equals 13 residues. Germline V gene lookup returns CDR1 MDHEN and CDR2 SYDVKM. With V trimmed by 3 bases and J by 8 bases, 3 bases remained unmatched. The chain's CDR3 is CASSFGQGGGYTF. The CDR3 DNA follows: TGTGCCAGCAGTTTCGGACAGGGGGGAGGCTACACCTTC.

A few counts support this clonotype. J is TRBJ2-3 and V is TRBV20-1, with 12 bases lining up with TRBD2. Trimming took 1 base from V and 4 from J; bases not matched to a gene: 9. The CDR3 is 17 residues long. Germline V gene lookup returns CDR1 DFQATT and CDR2 SNEGSKA (reference sequence). This CDR3 reads CSARAYSTSGSSDTQYF. The CDR3 DNA is TGCAGTGCTAGAGCCTACTCGACTAGCGGGAGTTCAGATACGCAGTATTTT.

This clonotype has a count of ten or more. The J gene is TRBJ2-6, the V gene TRBV28; weak D call: TRBD1 (6 bases). In germline, CDR1 is MDHEN, CDR2 SYDVKM. V was pared by 11 bases and J by 3 bases, with 17 bases between. The CDR3 totals 15 residues. CDR3 residues: CAGGGGSFGANVLTF. The CDR3 nucleotides are TGTGCCGGGGGTGGGGGCTCATTTGGGGCCAACGTCCTGACTTTC. Filled out from reference TRBV28 and TRBJ2-6, the complete variable domain reads DVKVTQSSRYLVKRTGEKVFLECVQDMDHENMFWYRQDPGLGLRLIYFSYDVKMKEKGDIPEGYSVSREKKERFSLILESASTNQTSMYLCAGGGGSFGANVLTFGAGSRLTVL.

CDR3 coding DNA: TGTGCCAGCTGCTCCGGGACTAGCGCCTACAATGAGCAGTTCTTC. Translated: CASCSGTSAYNEQFF. This chain connects TRBV28 to TRBJ2-1, with TRBD2 matching 10 bases. V dropped 8 bases and J dropped 2; count of bases not matched to a gene: 6. The CDR3 sequence is 15 residues long. The germline V gene encodes CDR1 MDHEN and CDR2 SYDVKM.

This clonotype was detected ten times or more. The chain employs TRBV9 and TRBJ2-2; 12 nucleotides agree with TRBD2. The CDR3 totals 16 residues. The junction had 5 bases not matched to a gene; V was cut back by 3 bases and J by 5 bases. The germline V gene encodes CDR1 SGDLS and CDR2 YYNGEE. The CDR3 DNA sequence: TGTGCCAGCAGCGCTAGCGGGAGGGCCTCGACCGGGGAGCTGTTTTTT. Encoded protein: CASSASGRASTGELFF.

Details on this clonotype: A single base separates this from a much larger clone, so it may be a read error. The V gene is TRBV6-2 or TRBV6-3, the J gene TRBJ1-1; TRBD1 is a possible D gene (5 bases). The CDR3 runs 14 residues. Trimming took off 6 bases at V and 4 bases at J, with 15 bases between the two ends. The germline V gene encodes CDR1 MNHEY and CDR2 SVGEGT. The CDR3 DNA follows: TGTGCCAGCAGCACCGACGGGGCGAGCACTGAAGCTTTCTTT. It encodes CASSTDGASTEAFF.

This clonotype was detected many times. The rearrangement uses TRBV6-1 and TRBJ1-2; D gene ambiguous. Trimming removed 6 bases from V and 8 bases from J, with 13 bases in between. Germline assignment: CDR1 MNHNS and CDR2 SASEGT. This CDR3 has 12 residues. The CDR3, as DNA: TGTGCCAGCAGCTATTCCGGGATAGGCTACACCTTC. Residues: CASSYSGIGYTF.

The chain employs TRBV19 and TRBJ2-2; D not certain. Trimming pared 3 bases from V and 8 bases from J, leaving 10 bases between. The CDR3 has 13 residues. CDR1 and CDR2 from the germline V gene are LNHDA and SQIVND (reference sequence). The CDR3 DNA reads as TGTGCCAGTAGTATCTGGGTAGGGGGGGAGCTGTTTTTT. It translates to CASSIWVGGELFF. Looking up the rest from reference TRBV19 and TRBJ2-2 gives the full variable domain: DGGITQSPKYLFRKEGQNVTLSCEQNLNHDAMYWYRQDPGQGLRLIYYSQIVNDFQKGDIAEGYSVSREKKESFPLTVTSAQKNPTAFYLCASSIWVGGELFFGEGSRLTVL.

V and J are TRBV5-1 and TRBJ2-5, with 12 bases aligning to TRBD1. V lost 3 bases, J lost 5 bases, and 5 bases stayed unmatched. This CDR3 region has 15 residues. Germline values: CDR1 SGHRS, CDR2 YFSETQ. The CDR3 spells CASSSGTGGMETQYF. The CDR3 nucleotides are TGCGCCAGCAGCTCCGGGACAGGGGGCATGGAGACCCAGTACTTC. The full variable domain, its missing parts supplied by reference TRBV5-1 and TRBJ2-5, is KAGVTQTPRYLIKTRGQQVTLSCSPISGHRSVSWYQQTPGQGLQFLFEYFSETQRNKGNFPGRFSGRQFSNSRSEMNVSTLELGDSALYLCASSSGTGGMETQYFGPGTRLLVL.

This rearrangement joins TRBV27 to TRBJ2-7; 7 nucleotides align to TRBD1. Unmatched junction bases numbered 6, after V lost 2 bases and J lost 5 bases. Germline-derived CDR1 and CDR2 are MNHEY and SMNVEV (reference sequence). This CDR3 contains 14 residues. The chain's CDR3 is CASSLNRGQNEQYF. Written as DNA, the CDR3 is TGTGCCAGCAGTTTAAACAGGGGACAAAACGAGCAGTACTTC.

This clonotype was seen at least ten times. The CDR3 here is CASWDSWYEQYF. The CDR3 bases are TGCGCCAGCTGGGACAGTTGGTACGAGCAGTACTTC. V and J are TRBV5-1 and TRBJ2-7; 7 bases are a match to TRBD1. The CDR3 spans 12 residues. Germline V CDR1 and CDR2: SGHRS, YFSETQ. The J segment lost 4 bases and the V segment lost 7 bases, leaving 5 bases of the junction unmatched.

This clonotype has a handful of counts. The rearrangement links TRBV19 to TRBJ1-1; no clear D. The CDR3 spans 14 residues. Per the germline V gene, CDR1 is LNHDA and CDR2 is SQIVND (reference sequence). Trimming removed 2 bases from V and 4 bases from J, with 11 bases in between. This CDR3 reads CASSIIAPTTEAFF. CDR3 DNA: TGTGCCAGTAGTATAATAGCCCCTACCACTGAAGCTTTCTTT.